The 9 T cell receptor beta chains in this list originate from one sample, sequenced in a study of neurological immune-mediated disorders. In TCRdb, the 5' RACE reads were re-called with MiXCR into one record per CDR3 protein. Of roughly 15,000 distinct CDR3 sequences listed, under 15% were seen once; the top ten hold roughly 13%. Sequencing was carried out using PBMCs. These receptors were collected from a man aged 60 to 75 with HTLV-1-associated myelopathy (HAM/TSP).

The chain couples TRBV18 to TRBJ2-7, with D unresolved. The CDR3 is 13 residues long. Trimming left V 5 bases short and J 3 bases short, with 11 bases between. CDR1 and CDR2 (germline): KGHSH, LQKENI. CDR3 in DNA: TGTGCCAGCTCATCCTCACAGTTCTACGAGCAGTACTTC. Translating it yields CASSSSQFYEQYF.

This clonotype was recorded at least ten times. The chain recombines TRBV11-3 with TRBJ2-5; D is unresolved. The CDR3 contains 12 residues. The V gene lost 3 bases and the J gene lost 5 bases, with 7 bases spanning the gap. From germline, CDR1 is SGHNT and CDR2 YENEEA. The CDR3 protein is CASSFNAETQYF. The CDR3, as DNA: TGTGCCAGCAGCTTCAATGCCGAGACCCAGTACTTC.

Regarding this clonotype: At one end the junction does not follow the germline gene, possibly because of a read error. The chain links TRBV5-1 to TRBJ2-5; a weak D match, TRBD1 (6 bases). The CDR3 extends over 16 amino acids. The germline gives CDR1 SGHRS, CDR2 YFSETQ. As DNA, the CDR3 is TGTGCCAGCAGCTTGGCCGGGACATCGTACCAAGGGACCCAGTACTTC. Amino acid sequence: CASSLAGTSYQGTQYF.

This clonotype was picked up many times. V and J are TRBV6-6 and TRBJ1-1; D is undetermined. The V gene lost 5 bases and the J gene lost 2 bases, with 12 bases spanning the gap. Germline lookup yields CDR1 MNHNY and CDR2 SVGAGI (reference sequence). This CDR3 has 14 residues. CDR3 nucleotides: TGTGCCAGCAGTACCGGTCAGGTTAACACTGAAGCTTTCTTT. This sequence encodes CASSTGQVNTEAFF.

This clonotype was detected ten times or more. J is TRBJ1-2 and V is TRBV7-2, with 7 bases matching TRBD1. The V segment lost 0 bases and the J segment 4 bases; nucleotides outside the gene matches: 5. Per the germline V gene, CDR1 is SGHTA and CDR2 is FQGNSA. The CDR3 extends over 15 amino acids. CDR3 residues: CASSLARGRAYGYTF. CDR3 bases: TGTGCCAGCAGCTTAGCAAGGGGGCGCGCCTATGGCTACACCTTC.

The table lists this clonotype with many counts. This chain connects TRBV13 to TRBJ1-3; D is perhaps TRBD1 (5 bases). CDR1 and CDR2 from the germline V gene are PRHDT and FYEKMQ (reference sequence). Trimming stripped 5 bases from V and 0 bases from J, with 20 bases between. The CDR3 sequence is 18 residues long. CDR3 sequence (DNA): TGTGCCAGCAGCCCCGAGGGGAGGGGCAGGTCCTCTGGAAACACCATATATTTT. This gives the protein CASSPEGRGRSSGNTIYF.

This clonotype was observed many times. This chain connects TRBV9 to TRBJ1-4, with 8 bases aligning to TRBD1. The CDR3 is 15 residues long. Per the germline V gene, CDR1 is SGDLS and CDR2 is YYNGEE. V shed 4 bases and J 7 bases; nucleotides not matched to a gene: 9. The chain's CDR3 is CASSRRAGGGEKLFF. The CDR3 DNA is TGTGCCAGCAGCCGGAGGGCAGGGGGCGGTGAAAAACTGTTTTTT. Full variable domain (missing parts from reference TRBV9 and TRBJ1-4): DSGVTQTPKHLITATGQRVTLRCSPRSGDLSVYWYQQSLDQGLQFLIQYYNGEERAKGNILERFSAQQFPDLHSELNLSSLELGDSALYFCASSRRAGGGEKLFFGSGTQLSVL.

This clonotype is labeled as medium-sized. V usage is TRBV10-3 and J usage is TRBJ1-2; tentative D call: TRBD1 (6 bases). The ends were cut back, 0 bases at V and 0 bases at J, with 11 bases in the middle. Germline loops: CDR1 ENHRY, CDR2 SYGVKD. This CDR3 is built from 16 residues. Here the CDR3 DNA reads TGTGCCATCAGTGAGTCTCCCGGACAGTCTAACTATGGCTACACCTTC. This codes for CAISESPGQSNYGYTF.

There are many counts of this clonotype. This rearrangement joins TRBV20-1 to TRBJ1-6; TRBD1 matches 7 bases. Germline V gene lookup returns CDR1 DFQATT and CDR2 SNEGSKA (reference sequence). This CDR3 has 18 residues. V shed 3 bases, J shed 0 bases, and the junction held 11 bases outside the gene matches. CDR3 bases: TGCAGTGCTAGTACCCTACAGGGGACGGGCTCCTATAATTCACCCCTCCACTTT. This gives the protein CSASTLQGTGSYNSPLHF.